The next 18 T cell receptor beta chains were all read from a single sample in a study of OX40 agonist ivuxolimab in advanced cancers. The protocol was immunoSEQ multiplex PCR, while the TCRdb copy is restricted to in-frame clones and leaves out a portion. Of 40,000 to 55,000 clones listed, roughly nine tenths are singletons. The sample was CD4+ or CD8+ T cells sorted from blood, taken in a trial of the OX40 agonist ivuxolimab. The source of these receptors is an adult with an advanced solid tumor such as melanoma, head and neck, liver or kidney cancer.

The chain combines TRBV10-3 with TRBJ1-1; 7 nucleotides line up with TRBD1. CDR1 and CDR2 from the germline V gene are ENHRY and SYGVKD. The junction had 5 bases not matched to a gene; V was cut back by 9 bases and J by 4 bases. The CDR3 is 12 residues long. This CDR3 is CAIQGSGTEAFF. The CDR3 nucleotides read TGTGCCATACAGGGGTCGGGCACTGAAGCTTTCTTT.

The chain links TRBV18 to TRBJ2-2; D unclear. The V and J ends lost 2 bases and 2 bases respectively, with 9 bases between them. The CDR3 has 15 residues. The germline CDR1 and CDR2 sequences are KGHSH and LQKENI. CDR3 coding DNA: TGTGCCAGCTCACCAGTACAGCGAAACACCGGGGAGCTGTTTTTT. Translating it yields CASSPVQRNTGELFF.

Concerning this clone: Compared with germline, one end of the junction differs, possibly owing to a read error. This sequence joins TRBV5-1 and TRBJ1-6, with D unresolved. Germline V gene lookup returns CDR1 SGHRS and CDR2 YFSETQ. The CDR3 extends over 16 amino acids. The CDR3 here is CASHGEGSSHNSPLHF. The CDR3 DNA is TGCGCCAGCCATGGGGAGGGCAGCTCCCATAATTCACCCCTCCACTTT.

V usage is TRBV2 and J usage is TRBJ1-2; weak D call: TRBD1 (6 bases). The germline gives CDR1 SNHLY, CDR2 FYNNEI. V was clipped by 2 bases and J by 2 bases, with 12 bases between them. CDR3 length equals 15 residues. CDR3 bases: TGTGCCAGCAGTGAAATCGGGGGCGCGAACTATGGCTACACCTTC. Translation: CASSEIGGANYGYTF. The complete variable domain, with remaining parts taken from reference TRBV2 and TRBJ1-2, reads EPEVTQTPSHQVTQMGQEVILRCVPISNHLYFYWYRQILGQKVEFLVSFYNNEISEKSEIFDDQFSVERPDGSNFTLKIRSTKLEDSAMYFCASSEIGGANYGYTFGSGTRLTVV.

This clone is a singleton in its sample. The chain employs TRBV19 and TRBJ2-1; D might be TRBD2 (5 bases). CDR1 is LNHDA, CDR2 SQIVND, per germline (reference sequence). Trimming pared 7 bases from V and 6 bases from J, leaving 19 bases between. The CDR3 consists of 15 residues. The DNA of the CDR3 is TGTGCCAGTACCAACCAGCTAGCTCCATTCAATGAGCAGTTCTTC. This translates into CASTNQLAPFNEQFF. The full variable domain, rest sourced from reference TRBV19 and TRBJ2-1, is DGGITQSPKYLFRKEGQNVTLSCEQNLNHDAMYWYRQDPGQGLRLIYYSQIVNDFQKGDIAEGYSVSREKKESFPLTVTSAQKNPTAFYLCASTNQLAPFNEQFFGPGTRLTVL.

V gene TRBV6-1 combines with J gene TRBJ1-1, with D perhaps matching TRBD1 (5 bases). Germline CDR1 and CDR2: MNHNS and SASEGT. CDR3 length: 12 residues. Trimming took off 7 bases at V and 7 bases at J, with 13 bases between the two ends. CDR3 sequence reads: CASTRVGGEAFF. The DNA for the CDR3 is TGTGCCAGCACCAGAGTTGGGGGTGAAGCTTTCTTT.

The CDR3 sequence: CASSVGAGANVLTF. The CDR3 DNA reads TGTGCCAGCAGTGTAGGGGCCGGGGCCAACGTCCTGACTTTC. V usage is TRBV2 and J usage is TRBJ2-6; tentatively, D is TRBD1 (5 bases). Germline CDR1 SNHLY, CDR2 FYNNEI. This CDR3 has 14 amino acids. The V gene lost 4 bases and the J gene lost 4 bases, with 8 bases spanning the gap.

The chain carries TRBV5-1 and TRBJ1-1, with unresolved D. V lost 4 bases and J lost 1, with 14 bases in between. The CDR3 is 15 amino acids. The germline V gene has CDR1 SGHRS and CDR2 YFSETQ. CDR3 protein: CASSPTGRPNTEAFF. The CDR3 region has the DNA TGCGCCAGCAGCCCTACTGGACGGCCGAACACTGAAGCTTTCTTT.

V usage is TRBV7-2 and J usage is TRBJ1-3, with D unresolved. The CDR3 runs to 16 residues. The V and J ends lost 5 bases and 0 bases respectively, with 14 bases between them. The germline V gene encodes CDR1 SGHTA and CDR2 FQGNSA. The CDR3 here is CASSPRTSDSGNTIYF. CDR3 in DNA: TGTGCCAGCAGCCCACGGACGTCAGACTCTGGAAACACCATATATTTT.

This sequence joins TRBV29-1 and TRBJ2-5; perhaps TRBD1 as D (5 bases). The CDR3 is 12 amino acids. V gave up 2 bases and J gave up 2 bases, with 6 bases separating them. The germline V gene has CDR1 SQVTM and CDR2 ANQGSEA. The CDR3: CSVEQGQETQYF. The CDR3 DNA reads TGCAGCGTTGAACAGGGTCAAGAGACCCAGTACTTC.

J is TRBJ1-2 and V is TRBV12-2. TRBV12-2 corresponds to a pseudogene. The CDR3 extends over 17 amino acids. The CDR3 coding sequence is TGTGCAAGTCGCCCCGTCCGTGGGGGGCCCTCTAACTATGGCTACACCTTC. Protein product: CASRPVRGGPSNYGYTF.

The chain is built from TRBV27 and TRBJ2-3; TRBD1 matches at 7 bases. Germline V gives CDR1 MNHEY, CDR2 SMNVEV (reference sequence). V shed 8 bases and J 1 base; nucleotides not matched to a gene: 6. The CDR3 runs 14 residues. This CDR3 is CASQHGQGTDTQYF. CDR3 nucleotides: TGTGCCAGCCAGCACGGACAGGGCACAGATACGCAGTATTTT.

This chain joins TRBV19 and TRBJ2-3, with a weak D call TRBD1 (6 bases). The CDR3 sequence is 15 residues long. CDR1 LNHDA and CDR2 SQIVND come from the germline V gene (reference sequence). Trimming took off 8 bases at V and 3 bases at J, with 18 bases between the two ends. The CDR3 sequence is CASGPQGMRTDTQYF. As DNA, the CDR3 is TGTGCCAGTGGCCCACAGGGAATGCGGACAGATACGCAGTATTTT. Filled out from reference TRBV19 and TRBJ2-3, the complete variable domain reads DGGITQSPKYLFRKEGQNVTLSCEQNLNHDAMYWYRQDPGQGLRLIYYSQIVNDFQKGDIAEGYSVSREKKESFPLTVTSAQKNPTAFYLCASGPQGMRTDTQYFGPGTRLTVL.

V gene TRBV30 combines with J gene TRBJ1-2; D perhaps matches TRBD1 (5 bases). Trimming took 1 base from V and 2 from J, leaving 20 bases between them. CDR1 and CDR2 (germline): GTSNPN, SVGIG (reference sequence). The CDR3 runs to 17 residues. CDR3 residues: CAWSGRGIRSGNYGYTF. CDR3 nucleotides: TGTGCCTGGAGTGGGAGGGGAATCCGCTCTGGCAACTATGGCTACACCTTC.

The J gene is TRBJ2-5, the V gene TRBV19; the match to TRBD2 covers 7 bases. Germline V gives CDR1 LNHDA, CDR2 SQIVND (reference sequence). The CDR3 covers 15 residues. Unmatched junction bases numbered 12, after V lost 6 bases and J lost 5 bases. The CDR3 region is CASSLGGSLGETQYF. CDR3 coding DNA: TGTGCCAGTAGCTTGGGGGGGAGTCTAGGGGAGACCCAGTACTTC.

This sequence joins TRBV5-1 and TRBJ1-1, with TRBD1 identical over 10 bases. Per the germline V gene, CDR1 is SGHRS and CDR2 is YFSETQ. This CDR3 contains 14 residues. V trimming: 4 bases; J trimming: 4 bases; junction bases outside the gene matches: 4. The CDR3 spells CASSGGQGSTEAFF. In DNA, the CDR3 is TGCGCCAGCAGCGGGGGACAGGGGAGCACTGAAGCTTTCTTT.

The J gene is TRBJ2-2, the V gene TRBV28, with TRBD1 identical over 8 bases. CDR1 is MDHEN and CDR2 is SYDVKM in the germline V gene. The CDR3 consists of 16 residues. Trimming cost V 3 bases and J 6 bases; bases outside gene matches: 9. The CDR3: CASSFRGQGASGELFF. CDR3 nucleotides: TGTGCCAGCAGTTTTCGAGGACAGGGCGCATCCGGGGAGCTGTTTTTT.

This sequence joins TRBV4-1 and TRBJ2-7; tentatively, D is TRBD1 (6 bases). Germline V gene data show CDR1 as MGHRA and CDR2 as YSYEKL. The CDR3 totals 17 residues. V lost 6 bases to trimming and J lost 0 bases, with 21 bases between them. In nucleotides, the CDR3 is TGCGCCAGCAGTCTGACTCAGGGGAAAGGGGCCTCCTACGAGCAGTACTTC. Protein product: CASSLTQGKGASYEQYF.